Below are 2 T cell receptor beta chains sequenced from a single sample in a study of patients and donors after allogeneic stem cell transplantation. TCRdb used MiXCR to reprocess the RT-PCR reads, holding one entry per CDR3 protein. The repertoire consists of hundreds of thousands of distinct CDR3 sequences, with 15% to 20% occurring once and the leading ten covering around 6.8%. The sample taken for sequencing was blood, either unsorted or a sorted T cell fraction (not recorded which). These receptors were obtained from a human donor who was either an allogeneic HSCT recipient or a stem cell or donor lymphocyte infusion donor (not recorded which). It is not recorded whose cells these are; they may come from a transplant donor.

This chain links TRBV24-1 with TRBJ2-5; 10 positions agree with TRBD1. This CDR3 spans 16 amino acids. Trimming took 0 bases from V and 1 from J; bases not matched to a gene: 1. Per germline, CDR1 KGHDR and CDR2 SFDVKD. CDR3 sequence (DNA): TGTGCCACCAGTGATTTGCGGACAGGGGGCCAAGAGACCCAGTACTTC. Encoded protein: CATSDLRTGGQETQYF.

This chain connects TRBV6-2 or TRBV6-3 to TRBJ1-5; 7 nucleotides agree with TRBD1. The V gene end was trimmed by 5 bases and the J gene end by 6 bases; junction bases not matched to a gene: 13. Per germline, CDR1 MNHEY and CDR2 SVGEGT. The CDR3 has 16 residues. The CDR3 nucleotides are TGTGCCAGCAGTCCTACCGGGACAGCGTTGAGTCAGCCCCAGCATTTT. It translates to CASSPTGTALSQPQHF.